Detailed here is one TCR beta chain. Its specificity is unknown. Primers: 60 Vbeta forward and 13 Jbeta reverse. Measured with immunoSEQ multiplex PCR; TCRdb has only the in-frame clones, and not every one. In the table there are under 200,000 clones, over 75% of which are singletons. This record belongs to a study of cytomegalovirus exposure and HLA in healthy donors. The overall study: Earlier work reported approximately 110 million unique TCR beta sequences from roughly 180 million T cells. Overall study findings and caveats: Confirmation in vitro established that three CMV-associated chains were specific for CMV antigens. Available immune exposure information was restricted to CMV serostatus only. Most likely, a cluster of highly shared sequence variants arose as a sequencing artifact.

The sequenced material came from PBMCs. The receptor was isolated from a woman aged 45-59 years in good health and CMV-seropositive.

The CDR3 region is CASSVVQGLGEQFF. The DNA of the CDR3 is TGTGCCAGCAGCGTAGTTCAGGGGTTGGGTGAGCAGTTCTTC. J is TRBJ2-1 and V is TRBV9; D possibly corresponds to TRBD1 (6 bases). Trimming pared 0 bases from V and 9 bases from J, leaving 13 bases between. CDR3 length equals 14 residues. Per the germline V gene, CDR1 is SGDLS and CDR2 is YYNGEE. The full variable domain, with the rest looked up from reference TRBV9 and TRBJ2-1, is DSGVTQTPKHLITATGQRVTLRCSPRSGDLSVYWYQQSLDQGLQFLIQYYNGEERAKGNILERFSAQQFPDLHSELNLSSLELGDSALYFCASSVVQGLGEQFFGPGTRLTVL.